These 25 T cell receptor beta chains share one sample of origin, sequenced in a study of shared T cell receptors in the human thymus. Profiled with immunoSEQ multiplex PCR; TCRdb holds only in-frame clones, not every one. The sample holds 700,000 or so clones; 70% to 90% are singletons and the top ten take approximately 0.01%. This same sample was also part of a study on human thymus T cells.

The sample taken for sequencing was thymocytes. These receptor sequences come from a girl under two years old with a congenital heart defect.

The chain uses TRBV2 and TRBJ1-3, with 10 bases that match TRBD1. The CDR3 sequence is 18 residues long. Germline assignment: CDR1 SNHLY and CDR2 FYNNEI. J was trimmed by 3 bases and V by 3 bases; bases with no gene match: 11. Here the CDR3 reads CASSEIETGGAGGNTIYF. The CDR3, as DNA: TGTGCCAGCAGTGAGATTGAGACAGGGGGCGCGGGTGGAAACACCATATATTTT.

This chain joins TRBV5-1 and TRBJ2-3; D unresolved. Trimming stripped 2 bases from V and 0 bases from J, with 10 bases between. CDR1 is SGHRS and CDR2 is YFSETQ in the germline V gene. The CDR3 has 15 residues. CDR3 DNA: TGCGCCAGCAGCTTACAACATCCTAGCACAGATACGCAGTATTTT. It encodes CASSLQHPSTDTQYF.

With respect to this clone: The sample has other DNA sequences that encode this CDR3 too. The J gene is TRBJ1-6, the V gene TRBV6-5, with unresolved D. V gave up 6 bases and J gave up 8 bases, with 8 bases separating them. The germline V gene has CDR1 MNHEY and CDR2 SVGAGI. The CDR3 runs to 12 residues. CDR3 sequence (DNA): TGTGCCAGCAGCCCCCCCTATTCACCCCTCCACTTT. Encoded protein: CASSPPYSPLHF.

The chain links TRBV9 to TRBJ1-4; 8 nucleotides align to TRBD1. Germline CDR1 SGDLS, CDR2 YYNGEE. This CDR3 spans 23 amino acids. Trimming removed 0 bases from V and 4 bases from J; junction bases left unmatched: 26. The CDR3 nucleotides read TGTGCCAGCAGCGTAGAAGCCCCGAACCTCCCTAACACAGGGGGGATCCATAATGAAAAACTGTTTTTT. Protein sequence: CASSVEAPNLPNTGGIHNEKLFF.

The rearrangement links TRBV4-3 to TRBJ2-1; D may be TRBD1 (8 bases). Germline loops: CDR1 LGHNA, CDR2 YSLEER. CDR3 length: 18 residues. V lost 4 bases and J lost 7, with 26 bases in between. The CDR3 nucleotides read TGCGCCAGCAGCCCCCACCCAAGCGGGGCAGGGGGCCAGAATGAGCAGTTCTTC. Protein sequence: CASSPHPSGAGGQNEQFF.

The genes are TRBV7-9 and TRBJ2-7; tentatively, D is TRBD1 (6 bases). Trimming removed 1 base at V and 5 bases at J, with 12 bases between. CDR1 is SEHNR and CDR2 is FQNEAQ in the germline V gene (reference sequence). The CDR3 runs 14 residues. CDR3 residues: CASSLDKQGNEQYF. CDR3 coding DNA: TGTGCCAGCAGCTTAGATAAGCAGGGGAACGAGCAGTACTTC.

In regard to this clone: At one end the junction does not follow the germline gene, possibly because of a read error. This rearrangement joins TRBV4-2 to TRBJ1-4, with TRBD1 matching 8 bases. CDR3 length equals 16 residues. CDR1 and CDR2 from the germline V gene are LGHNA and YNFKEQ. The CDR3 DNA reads TGTGCCAGCAGCCAAGTAGGGGACAGGATTTCGCAAAAGCTGTTTTTT. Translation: CASSQVGDRISQKLFF.

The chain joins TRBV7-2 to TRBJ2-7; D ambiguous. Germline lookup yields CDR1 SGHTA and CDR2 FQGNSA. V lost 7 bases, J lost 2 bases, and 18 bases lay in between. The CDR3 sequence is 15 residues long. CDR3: CASNPGKEQAYEQYF. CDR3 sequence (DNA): TGTGCCAGCAACCCCGGCAAGGAGCAAGCCTACGAGCAGTACTTC.

DNA of the CDR3: TGTGCCAGTAGTTCTCCTACAGGGACAGGGAGTGGCTACACCTTC. The encoded protein is CASSSPTGTGSGYTF. The chain recombines TRBV19 with TRBJ1-2; 9 bases line up with TRBD1. This CDR3 region has 15 residues. V gave up 5 bases and J gave up 7 bases; unmatched junction bases: 11. The germline gives CDR1 LNHDA, CDR2 SQIVND (reference sequence).

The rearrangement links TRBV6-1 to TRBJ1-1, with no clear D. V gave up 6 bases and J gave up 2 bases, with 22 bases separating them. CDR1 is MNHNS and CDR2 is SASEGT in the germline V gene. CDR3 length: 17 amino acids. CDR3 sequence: CASSESYSAAINTEAFF. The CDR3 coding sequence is TGTGCCAGCAGCGAATCATATTCGGCAGCGATAAACACTGAAGCTTTCTTT.

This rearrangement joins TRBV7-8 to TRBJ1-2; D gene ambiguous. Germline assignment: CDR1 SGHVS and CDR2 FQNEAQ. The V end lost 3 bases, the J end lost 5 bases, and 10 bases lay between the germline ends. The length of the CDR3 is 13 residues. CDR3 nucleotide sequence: TGTGCCAGCAGCTTGCAACTGAGATATGGCTACACCTTC. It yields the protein CASSLQLRYGYTF.

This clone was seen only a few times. The chain's CDR3 is CASREQGGDTEAFF. CDR3 sequence (DNA): TGTGCCAGCAGGGAACAGGGGGGGGACACTGAAGCTTTCTTT. The rearrangement links TRBV27 to TRBJ1-1, with 8 positions matching TRBD1. Germline CDR1 and CDR2: MNHEY and SMNVEV (reference sequence). J was trimmed by 3 bases and V by 6 bases; bases with no gene match: 6. The CDR3 is 14 amino acids.

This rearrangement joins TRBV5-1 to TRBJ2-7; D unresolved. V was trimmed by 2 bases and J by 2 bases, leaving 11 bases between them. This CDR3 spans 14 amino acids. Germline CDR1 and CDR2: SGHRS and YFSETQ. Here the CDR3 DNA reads TGCGCCAGCAGCTTTACTACGCCAACCTACGAGCAGTACTTC. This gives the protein CASSFTTPTYEQYF.

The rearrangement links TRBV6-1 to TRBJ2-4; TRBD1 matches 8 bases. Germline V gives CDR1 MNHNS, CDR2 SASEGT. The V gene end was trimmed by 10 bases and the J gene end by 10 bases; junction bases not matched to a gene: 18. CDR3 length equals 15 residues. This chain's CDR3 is CATCDRDRRMCIQYF. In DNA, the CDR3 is TGTGCCACCTGCGACCGGGACAGGAGGATGTGTATTCAGTACTTC.

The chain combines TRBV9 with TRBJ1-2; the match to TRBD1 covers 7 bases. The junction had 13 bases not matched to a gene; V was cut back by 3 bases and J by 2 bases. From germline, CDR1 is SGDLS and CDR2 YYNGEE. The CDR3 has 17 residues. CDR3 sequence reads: CASSERQGTLANYGYTF. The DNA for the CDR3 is TGTGCCAGCAGCGAAAGACAGGGTACCCTGGCAAACTATGGCTACACCTTC.

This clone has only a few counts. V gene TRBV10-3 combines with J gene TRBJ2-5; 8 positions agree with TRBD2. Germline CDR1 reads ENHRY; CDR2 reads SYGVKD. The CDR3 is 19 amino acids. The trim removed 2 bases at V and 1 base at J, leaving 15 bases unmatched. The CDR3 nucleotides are TGTGCCATCAGTGAGCCCCGGAGCACTAGCGGAGAAATCCAAGAGACCCAGTACTTC. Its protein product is CAISEPRSTSGEIQETQYF.

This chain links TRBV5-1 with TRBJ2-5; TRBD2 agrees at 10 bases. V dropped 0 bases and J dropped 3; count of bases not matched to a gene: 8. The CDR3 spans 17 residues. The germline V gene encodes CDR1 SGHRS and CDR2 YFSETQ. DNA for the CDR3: TGCGCCAGCAGCTTGGTTTGGGCTAGCGGGAGAGAAGAGACCCAGTACTTC. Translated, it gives CASSLVWASGREETQYF.

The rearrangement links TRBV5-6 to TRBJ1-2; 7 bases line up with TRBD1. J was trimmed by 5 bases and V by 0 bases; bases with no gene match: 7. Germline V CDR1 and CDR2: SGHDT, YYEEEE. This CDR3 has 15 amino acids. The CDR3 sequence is CASSLDTGVWYGYTF. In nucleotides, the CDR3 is TGTGCCAGCAGCTTGGATACAGGGGTATGGTATGGCTACACCTTC.

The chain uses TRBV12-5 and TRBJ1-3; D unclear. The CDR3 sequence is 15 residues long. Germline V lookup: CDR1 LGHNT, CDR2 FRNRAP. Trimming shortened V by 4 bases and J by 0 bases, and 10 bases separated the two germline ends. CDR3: CASGSDPYSGNTIYF. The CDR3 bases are TGTGCTAGTGGTTCCGATCCCTACTCTGGAAACACCATATATTTT.

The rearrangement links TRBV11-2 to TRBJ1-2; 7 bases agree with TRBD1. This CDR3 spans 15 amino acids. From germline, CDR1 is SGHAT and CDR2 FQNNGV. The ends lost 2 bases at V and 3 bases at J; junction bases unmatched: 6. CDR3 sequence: CASSLLGTEDYGYTF. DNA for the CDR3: TGTGCCAGCAGCTTACTCGGGACAGAGGACTATGGCTACACCTTC.

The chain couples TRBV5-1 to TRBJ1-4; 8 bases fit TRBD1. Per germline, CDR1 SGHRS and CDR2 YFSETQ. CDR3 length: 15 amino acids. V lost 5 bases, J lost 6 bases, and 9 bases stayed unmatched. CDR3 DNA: TGCGCCAGCAGACCCGGACAGGGAGGCTATGAAAAACTGTTTTTT. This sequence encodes CASRPGQGGYEKLFF. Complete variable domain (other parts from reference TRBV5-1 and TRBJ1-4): KAGVTQTPRYLIKTRGQQVTLSCSPISGHRSVSWYQQTPGQGLQFLFEYFSETQRNKGNFPGRFSGRQFSNSRSEMNVSTLELGDSALYLCASRPGQGGYEKLFFGSGTQLSVL.

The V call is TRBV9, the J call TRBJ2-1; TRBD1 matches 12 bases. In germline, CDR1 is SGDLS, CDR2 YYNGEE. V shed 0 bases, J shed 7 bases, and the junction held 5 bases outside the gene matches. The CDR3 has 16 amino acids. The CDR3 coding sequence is TGTGCCAGCAGCGTAGGGGGGACAGGGGGCTTTAATGAGCAGTTCTTC. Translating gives CASSVGGTGGFNEQFF.

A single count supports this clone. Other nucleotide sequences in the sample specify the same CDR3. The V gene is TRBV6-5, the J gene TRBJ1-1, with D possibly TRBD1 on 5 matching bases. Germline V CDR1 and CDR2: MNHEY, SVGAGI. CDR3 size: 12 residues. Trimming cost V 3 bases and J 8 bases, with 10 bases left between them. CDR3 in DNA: TGTGCCAGCAGTTATAGTGGGGCCGAAGCTTTCTTT. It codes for CASSYSGAEAFF.

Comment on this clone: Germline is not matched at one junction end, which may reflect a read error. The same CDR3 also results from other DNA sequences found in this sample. CDR3 bases: TGTGCCAGCAGCCCTGGCGAGGGGGCTAACCTCGAAAATTCCCCCCTCCACTTT. This translates into CASSPGEGANLENSPLHF. V usage is TRBV5-4 and J usage is TRBJ1-6, with 7 bases fitting TRBD1. Germline CDR1 SGHNT, CDR2 YYREEE (reference sequence). CDR3 size: 18 residues.

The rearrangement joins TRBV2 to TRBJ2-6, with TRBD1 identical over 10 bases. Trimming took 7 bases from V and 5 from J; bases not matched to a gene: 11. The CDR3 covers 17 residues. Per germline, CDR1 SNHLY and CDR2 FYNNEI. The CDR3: CASTRDRGSPRANVLTF. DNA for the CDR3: TGTGCCAGCACCCGGGACAGGGGATCCCCGAGGGCCAACGTCCTGACTTTC.